A selection of T cell receptor beta chains follows, all from one sample in a study of T cell changes during pregnancy in multiple sclerosis. The data were produced by immunoSEQ multiplex PCR, yet TCRdb's version contains in-frame clones alone and is incomplete. The sample lists approximately 93,000 clones, under 95% occurring once. The sequencing used peripheral blood, collected in the first trimester of pregnancy. Source of these receptors: a female donor in good health, enrolled as a control in a pregnancy study. Both conserved end residues are part of each CDR3. The D gene is left open where the match is weak. Some rows have no size entry. The others give once, few or many, or a class for an expanded clone.

cdr3_nt cdr3_aa cdr3_length j_call clone_size d_call v_call
TGTGCCAGCAGCCCCGAGGGAGCCCAAGAGACCCAGTACTTC CASSPEGAQETQYF 14 TRBJ2-5 - - TRBV7-3
TGCAGTGCCAGAGGAGAGGGTGAAGCTTTCTTT CSARGEGEAFF 11 TRBJ1-1 - - TRBV20-1
TGTGCCAGCAGCTTACAGGGGAACTATGGCTACACCTTC CASSLQGNYGYTF 13 TRBJ1-2 - - TRBV7-2
TGTGCCAGCAGTACAGGGTATGCGGTAGATACGCAGTATTTT CASSTGYAVDTQYF 14 TRBJ2-3 - - TRBV6-5
TGCAGCTCCCAGGGGAACAATGAGCAGTTCTTC CSSQGNNEQFF 11 TRBJ2-1 - - TRBV29-1
TGTGCCAGCAGCCGCACCCGGGGGTACCAAGAGACCCAGTACTTC CASSRTRGYQETQYF 15 TRBJ2-5 once - TRBV7-8
TGTGCCAGCAGGCCCGGGATGAACACCGGGGAGCTGTTTTTT CASRPGMNTGELFF 14 TRBJ2-2 - - TRBV6-4
TGTGCCAGCAGCTTAGTCGCGGGAATCCCTAATTCACCCCTCCACTTT CASSLVAGIPNSPLHF 16 TRBJ1-6 - - TRBV7-9
TGTGCCAGCAGCTTGAAGGGGGCTGGTGAAAAACTGTTTTTT CASSLKGAGEKLFF 14 TRBJ1-4 - TRBD1 TRBV7-9
TGTGCCAGCAGCTTATCCAGGGAGGGGATGGGGAGCAATCAGCCCCAGCATTTT CASSLSREGMGSNQPQHF 18 TRBJ1-5 - - TRBV11-3
TGTGCCAGCAGTTCGCGGGACGCCTCTGAAGCTTTCTTT CASSSRDASEAFF 13 TRBJ1-1 - - TRBV2
TGTGCCAGCAGCCGACTGGGACAGGGGGGCACCGGGGAGCTGTTTTTT CASSRLGQGGTGELFF 16 TRBJ2-2 - TRBD1 TRBV11-2